A single sample gave rise to the 32 T cell receptor beta chains below, sequenced in a study of blood T cell repertoires in COVID-19. TCRdb keeps only in-frame clones here, not all; method: immunoSEQ multiplex PCR. Counted here are some 120,000 clones, approximately 84% occurring once; the ten biggest clones make up around 12%. Sequencing input: peripheral blood. These receptors all stem from a woman in her thirties who had recovered from COVID-19.

Only a few counts were recorded for this clone. The gene calls are TRBV1 and TRBJ1-2; TRBD1, as called in the table, went unchecked against the DNA. TRBV1 is given as a pseudogene. The CDR3 is made up of 18 amino acids. In DNA form, the CDR3 reads TGCACCAGCAGCCAAGCAACGGGACAGGGACTCCAAAACTATGGCTACACCTTC. Protein: CTSSQATGQGLQNYGYTF.

DNA for the CDR3: TGTGCCAGCACAGGTAATTCCGATCAGCCCCAGCATTTT. Amino acid sequence: CASTGNSDQPQHF. The rearrangement joins TRBV7-8 to TRBJ1-5; D remains unclear. The CDR3 sequence is 13 residues long. Germline values: CDR1 SGHVS, CDR2 FQNEAQ. V lost 7 bases, J lost 5 bases, and 12 bases lay in between.

The genes are TRBV5-8 and TRBJ2-5, with a tentative D call TRBD1 (6 bases). Trimming took 4 bases from V and 0 from J, leaving 10 bases between them. The CDR3 is made up of 14 amino acids. Germline CDR1 SGHTS, CDR2 YDEGEE. In DNA form, the CDR3 reads TGTGCCAGCAGCCCGGGACACCACCAAGAGACCCAGTACTTC. Protein product: CASSPGHHQETQYF.

This chain links TRBV28 with TRBJ1-2; TRBD1 agrees at 7 bases. Looked up from germline, CDR1 is MDHEN and CDR2 is SYDVKM. V was clipped by 3 bases and J by 8 bases; unmatched bases: 6. This CDR3 contains 13 residues. The CDR3 DNA sequence: TGTGCCAGCAGTTTGACGACAGGGAGAGGCTACACCTTC. Amino acids: CASSLTTGRGYTF.

This clone occurred once. The chain couples TRBV5-6 to TRBJ1-6; TRBD1 might be the D (6 bases). Germline V lookup: CDR1 SGHDT, CDR2 YYEEEE. V lost 4 bases and J lost 1, with 9 bases in between. This CDR3 comprises 15 residues. As DNA, the CDR3 is TGTGCCAGCAGCCAGGGGTTATCCTATAATTCACCCCTCCACTTT. It translates to CASSQGLSYNSPLHF.

CDR3 in amino acids: CASSREGGSGRAEDTQYF. Written as DNA, the CDR3 is TGTGCCAGCAGCCGCGAAGGGGGAAGCGGGAGGGCCGAGGATACGCAGTATTTT. The chain is built from TRBV27 and TRBJ2-3, with 10 bases lining up with TRBD2. Germline loops: CDR1 MNHEY, CDR2 SMNVEV (reference sequence). V trimming: 6 bases; J trimming: 6 bases; junction bases outside the gene matches: 18. The CDR3 spans 18 residues.

The sample holds one count of this clone. The chain is built from TRBV9 and TRBJ1-6; 9 nucleotides agree with TRBD1. Trimming cost V 3 bases and J 13 bases; bases outside gene matches: 8. Germline CDR1 reads SGDLS; CDR2 reads YYNGEE. The CDR3 is 14 amino acids. In nucleotides, the CDR3 is TGTGCCAGCAGCGGGGACAGGGAGAGTAAGCCCCTCCACTTT. It is translated as CASSGDRESKPLHF.

The chain joins TRBV11-2 to TRBJ1-4; D unresolved. This CDR3 contains 15 residues. Germline V gene data show CDR1 as SGHAT and CDR2 as FQNNGV. Trimming shortened V by 5 bases and J by 0 bases, and 10 bases separated the two germline ends. CDR3 in amino acids: CASSDYQATNEKLFF. The CDR3 DNA is TGTGCCAGCAGCGACTATCAAGCAACTAATGAAAAACTGTTTTTT.

The chain combines TRBV2 with TRBJ2-7; TRBD1 is a possible D gene (6 bases). The V end was cut by 4 bases, the J end by 3 bases, with 10 bases between. From germline, CDR1 is SNHLY and CDR2 FYNNEI. The length of the CDR3 is 13 residues. CDR3 in amino acids: CASSGDNFYEQYF. The CDR3 bases are TGTGCCAGCAGTGGGGACAATTTCTACGAGCAGTACTTC.

V and J are TRBV29-1 and TRBJ2-2; the D gene is possibly TRBD1 (6 bases). The CDR3 spans 13 residues. Trimming took 6 bases from V and 4 from J, leaving 12 bases between them. Germline loops: CDR1 SQVTM, CDR2 ANQGSEA. The CDR3 region has the DNA TGCAGCGTGGTCAGGGGTACCACCGGGGAGCTGTTTTTT. Its translation is CSVVRGTTGELFF.

The V call is TRBV7-9, the J call TRBJ2-5; 7 positions match TRBD1. The CDR3 length is 14 residues. V lost 5 bases and J lost 4; bases outside the gene matches: 7. Looked up from germline, CDR1 is SEHNR and CDR2 is FQNEAQ (reference sequence). The CDR3 protein is CASSVRQGAETQYF. For the CDR3, the DNA is TGTGCCAGCAGCGTCAGACAGGGAGCAGAGACCCAGTACTTC.

The rearrangement joins TRBV6-1 to TRBJ1-2; D remains unclear. This CDR3 comprises 13 residues. V lost 3 bases and J 9 bases, leaving 14 bases between the germline ends. Germline V lookup: CDR1 MNHNS, CDR2 SASEGT. CDR3 loop: CASSDSGILRYTF. Written as DNA, the CDR3 is TGTGCCAGCAGTGACAGTGGCATATTGCGCTACACCTTC.

The chain is built from TRBV28 and TRBJ2-5; D may be TRBD1 (6 bases). CDR1 and CDR2 from the germline V gene are MDHEN and SYDVKM. The CDR3 is made up of 15 amino acids. Deletions cut 6 bases from V and 5 bases from J, with 19 bases between. In nucleotides, the CDR3 is TGTGCCAGCAGGTTCGGCCCCCTGGGGGCGGAGACCCAGTACTTC. Translated, it gives CASRFGPLGAETQYF.

This clone came up once. V is TRBV6-1 and J is TRBJ2-7, with 8 bases fitting TRBD2. The CDR3 loop spans 14 amino acids. The V gene's germline CDR1 is MNHNS and CDR2 SASEGT. V was clipped by 3 bases and J by 6 bases; unmatched bases: 7. The CDR3 here is CASSDGRAISEQYF. DNA of the CDR3: TGTGCCAGCAGTGACGGGAGGGCGATCTCCGAGCAGTACTTC.

CDR3 region: CASSLPGQAEDVGNQPQHF. The CDR3 nucleotides are TGTGCCAGCAGTTTGCCCGGACAGGCCGAGGATGTAGGCAATCAGCCCCAGCATTTT. The V gene is TRBV27, the J gene TRBJ1-5, with 7 bases identical to TRBD1. CDR1 is MNHEY and CDR2 is SMNVEV in the germline V gene (reference sequence). The CDR3 has 19 residues. Trimming took 3 bases from V and 2 from J; bases not matched to a gene: 16.

The chain uses TRBV6-5 and TRBJ1-2, with D perhaps TRBD1 (6 bases). The CDR3 totals 15 residues. The V end was cut by 4 bases, the J end by 4 bases, with 16 bases between. From germline, CDR1 is MNHEY and CDR2 SVGAGI. The CDR3 DNA is TGTGCCAGCAGTTCACAGGGATCGGGGACCTATGGCTACACCTTC. Translation: CASSSQGSGTYGYTF.

This sequence joins TRBV5-5 and TRBJ1-1; 7 nucleotides line up with TRBD1. CDR3 length: 12 amino acids. Germline CDR1 and CDR2: SGHKS and YYEKEE (reference sequence). J lost 7 bases, V lost 6 bases, and 6 bases had no gene match. In DNA form, the CDR3 reads TGTGCCAGCATCACGGGACAGCTTGAAGCTTTCTTT. Residues: CASITGQLEAFF.

The chain couples TRBV19 to TRBJ1-5; perhaps TRBD1 as D (5 bases). Germline V gives CDR1 LNHDA, CDR2 SQIVND (reference sequence). Trimming took off 4 bases at V and 0 bases at J, with 19 bases between the two ends. The CDR3 extends over 18 amino acids. The CDR3 DNA follows: TGTGCCAGTAGTAATCAGGGACTCCTCTCTAATAGCAATCAGCCCCAGCATTTT. As protein: CASSNQGLLSNSNQPQHF.

This chain links TRBV6-5 with TRBJ2-3; 7 nucleotides align to TRBD2. The junction had 8 bases not matched to a gene; V was cut back by 0 bases and J by 11 bases. The germline V gene has CDR1 MNHEY and CDR2 SVGAGI. This CDR3 contains 14 residues. The CDR3 DNA reads as TGTGCCAGCAGTTACTCGGCTAGCGGAAGTATGCAGTATTTT. It translates to CASSYSASGSMQYF.

The chain joins TRBV2 to TRBJ1-1; 8 bases line up with TRBD1. The CDR3 is 13 amino acids. The germline V gene encodes CDR1 SNHLY and CDR2 FYNNEI. The V segment lost 4 bases and the J segment 4 bases; nucleotides outside the gene matches: 2. For the CDR3, the DNA is TGTGCCAGCAGTGGCAGGGGGCCCACTGAAGCTTTCTTT. It translates to CASSGRGPTEAFF.

The chain couples TRBV6-5 to TRBJ2-5; tentative D call: TRBD2 (5 bases). The CDR3 runs to 15 residues. V was trimmed by 6 bases and J by 2 bases, leaving 16 bases between them. CDR1 and CDR2 from the germline V gene are MNHEY and SVGAGI. CDR3 residues: CASRLGPPPQETQYF. DNA of the CDR3: TGTGCCAGCAGACTAGGGCCGCCCCCACAAGAGACCCAGTACTTC.

This sequence joins TRBV6-5 and TRBJ2-5, with D perhaps TRBD2 (6 bases). The ends were cut back, 5 bases at V and 2 bases at J, with 12 bases in the middle. The CDR3 has 14 amino acids. The germline gives CDR1 MNHEY, CDR2 SVGAGI. The CDR3 sequence is CASSPGVLQETQYF. The CDR3 bases are TGTGCCAGCAGTCCGGGGGTCTTACAAGAGACCCAGTACTTC.

V gene TRBV27 combines with J gene TRBJ1-1; weak D call: TRBD1 (5 bases). Deletions cut 5 bases from V and 2 bases from J, with 15 bases between. CDR1 is MNHEY and CDR2 is SMNVEV in the germline V gene (reference sequence). This CDR3 has 15 amino acids. CDR3 sequence reads: CASSGPPQGNTEAFF. CDR3 DNA: TGTGCCAGCAGTGGCCCTCCTCAGGGAAACACTGAAGCTTTCTTT.

The chain is built from TRBV27 and TRBJ1-1, with a tentative D call TRBD1 (5 bases). V lost 3 bases to trimming and J lost 5 bases, with 25 bases between them. This CDR3 has 18 amino acids. Germline V gene sequence: CDR1 MNHEY, CDR2 SMNVEV (reference sequence). CDR3: CASSFTLGTKRGGTEAFF. In nucleotides, the CDR3 is TGTGCCAGCAGTTTTACCTTAGGGACCAAACGTGGGGGGACTGAAGCTTTCTTT.

V usage is TRBV9 and J usage is TRBJ2-7; TRBD1 matches 12 bases. The CDR3 has 16 amino acids. Germline assignment: CDR1 SGDLS and CDR2 YYNGEE. The trim removed 4 bases at V and 2 bases at J, leaving 7 bases unmatched. CDR3: CASSSRDRGRTYEQYF. DNA of the CDR3: TGTGCCAGCAGCTCCCGGGACAGGGGGCGAACCTACGAGCAGTACTTC.

The chain recombines TRBV11-1 with TRBJ2-1; 11 nucleotides line up with TRBD2. Germline V gene data show CDR1 as SGHAT and CDR2 as FQDESV (reference sequence). There are 14 residues in the CDR3. The V and J ends lost 10 bases and 4 bases, in that order; junction bases with no gene match: 6. The CDR3, as DNA: TGTGCCACAGCGGGACTAGCGGATTACAATGAGCAGTTCTTC. Translating it yields CATAGLADYNEQFF.

The chain links TRBV5-8 to TRBJ2-7; the D gene is possibly TRBD1 (5 bases). Trimming removed 7 bases from V and 1 base from J, with 18 bases in between. The CDR3 has 15 residues. The germline gives CDR1 SGHTS, CDR2 YDEGEE. CDR3 in amino acids: CASLLPGIGSYEQYF. CDR3 bases: TGTGCCAGCCTCTTGCCAGGGATAGGATCCTACGAGCAGTACTTC.

This chain joins TRBV2 and TRBJ1-2, with TRBD1 matching over 7 bases. Germline values: CDR1 SNHLY, CDR2 FYNNEI. The CDR3 contains 12 residues. J gave up 7 bases and V 11 bases, and 10 bases lay outside the gene matches. CDR3 nucleotides: TGTGCCTCCCAAGGGGGCATAGGTGGCTACACCTTC. Translated, it gives CASQGGIGGYTF.

V is TRBV7-2 and J is TRBJ2-1; 8 bases match TRBD2. V dropped 7 bases and J dropped 2; count of bases not matched to a gene: 7. In germline, CDR1 is SGHTA, CDR2 FQGNSA. The CDR3 contains 15 residues. The chain's CDR3 is CASNFRGGPYNEQFF. In DNA form, the CDR3 reads TGTGCCAGCAACTTTCGGGGGGGGCCCTACAATGAGCAGTTCTTC.

This rearrangement joins TRBV29-1 to TRBJ2-7; possibly TRBD2 for D (5 bases). This CDR3 contains 11 residues. V was clipped by 4 bases and J by 5 bases, with 9 bases between them. Looked up from germline, CDR1 is SQVTM and CDR2 is ANQGSEA. CDR3 region: CSVGSDDEQYF. Here the CDR3 DNA reads TGCAGCGTTGGTAGCGACGACGAGCAGTACTTC.

V is TRBV4-1 and J is TRBJ2-7; the match to TRBD1 covers 8 bases. V lost 4 bases to trimming and J lost 3 bases; unmatched junction nucleotides: 11. The CDR3 is 16 amino acids. Per germline, CDR1 MGHRA and CDR2 YSYEKL. DNA of the CDR3: TGCGCCAGCAGCCCGAGCCAATCCGGGACAGGCTACGAGCAGTACTTC. This encodes CASSPSQSGTGYEQYF.

This chain uses TRBV2 with TRBJ2-7; weak D call: TRBD2 (6 bases). Germline V gene lookup returns CDR1 SNHLY and CDR2 FYNNEI. V lost 7 bases to trimming and J lost 0 bases, with 16 bases between them. CDR3 size: 15 residues. This chain's CDR3 is CASTRPSASSYEQYF. The DNA for the CDR3 is TGTGCCAGCACCCGTCCTAGCGCCAGCTCCTACGAGCAGTACTTC.